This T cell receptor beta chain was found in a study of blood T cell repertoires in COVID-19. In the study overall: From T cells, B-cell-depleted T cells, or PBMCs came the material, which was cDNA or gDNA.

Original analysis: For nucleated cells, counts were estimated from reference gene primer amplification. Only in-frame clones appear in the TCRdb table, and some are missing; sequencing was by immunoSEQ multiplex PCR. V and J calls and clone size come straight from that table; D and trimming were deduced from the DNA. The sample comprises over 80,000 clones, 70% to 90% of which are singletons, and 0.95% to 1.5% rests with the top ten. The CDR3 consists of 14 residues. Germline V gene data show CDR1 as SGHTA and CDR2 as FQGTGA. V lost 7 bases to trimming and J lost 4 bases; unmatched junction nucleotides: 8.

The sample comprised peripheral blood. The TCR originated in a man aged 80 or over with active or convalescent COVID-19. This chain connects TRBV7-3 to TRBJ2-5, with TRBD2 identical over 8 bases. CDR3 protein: CASKSGREGETQYF. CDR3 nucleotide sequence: TGTGCCAGCAAAAGCGGGAGAGAGGGAGAGACCCAGTACTTC. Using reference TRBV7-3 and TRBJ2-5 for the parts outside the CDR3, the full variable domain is GAGVSQTPSNKVTEKGKYVELRCDPISGHTALYWYRQSLGQGPEFLIYFQGTGAADDSGLPNDRFFAVRPEGSVSTLKIQRTERGDSAVYLCASKSGREGETQYFGPGTRLLVL.